This T cell receptor beta chain was identified during a study of shared clonotypes between healthy human individuals. This CDR3 comprises 16 residues. Germline V gene sequence: CDR1 SNHLY, CDR2 FYNNEI. V lost 5 bases and J lost 3; bases outside the gene matches: 4. TCRdb's table, derived via immunoSEQ multiplex PCR, lists solely in-frame clones and lacks some. Found here are over a million clones, approximately 98.5% of them singletons; the top ten hold around 0.33%. General study findings and limits: Few donors restricted represented genetic and exposure-history diversity.

Details on this clone: Its antigen is unidentified.

This sequence originates from a man aged 25-45 years in good health. The sequenced sample consisted of naive CD4+ T cells sorted from blood. Subset specified: CD45RA+ positively selected. This rearrangement joins TRBV2 to TRBJ2-2; TRBD2 matches 12 bases. The CDR3, as DNA: TGTGCCAGCAGTTCTAGACTAGCGGGAGACACCGGGGAGCTGTTTTTT. This gives the protein CASSSRLAGDTGELFF.